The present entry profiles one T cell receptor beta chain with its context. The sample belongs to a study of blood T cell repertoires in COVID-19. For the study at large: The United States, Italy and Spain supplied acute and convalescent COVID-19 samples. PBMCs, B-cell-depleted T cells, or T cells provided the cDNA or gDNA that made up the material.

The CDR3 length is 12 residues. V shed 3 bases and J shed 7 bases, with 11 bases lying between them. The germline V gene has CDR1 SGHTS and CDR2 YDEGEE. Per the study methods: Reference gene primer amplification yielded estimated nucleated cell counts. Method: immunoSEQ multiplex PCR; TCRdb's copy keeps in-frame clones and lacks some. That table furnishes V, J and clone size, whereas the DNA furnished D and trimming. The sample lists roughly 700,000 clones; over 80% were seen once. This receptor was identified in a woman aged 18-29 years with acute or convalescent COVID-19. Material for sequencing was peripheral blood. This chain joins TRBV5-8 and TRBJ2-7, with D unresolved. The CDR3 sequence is CASSSNRVEQYF. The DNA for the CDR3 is TGTGCCAGCAGCTCCAACCGGGTAGAGCAGTACTTC.